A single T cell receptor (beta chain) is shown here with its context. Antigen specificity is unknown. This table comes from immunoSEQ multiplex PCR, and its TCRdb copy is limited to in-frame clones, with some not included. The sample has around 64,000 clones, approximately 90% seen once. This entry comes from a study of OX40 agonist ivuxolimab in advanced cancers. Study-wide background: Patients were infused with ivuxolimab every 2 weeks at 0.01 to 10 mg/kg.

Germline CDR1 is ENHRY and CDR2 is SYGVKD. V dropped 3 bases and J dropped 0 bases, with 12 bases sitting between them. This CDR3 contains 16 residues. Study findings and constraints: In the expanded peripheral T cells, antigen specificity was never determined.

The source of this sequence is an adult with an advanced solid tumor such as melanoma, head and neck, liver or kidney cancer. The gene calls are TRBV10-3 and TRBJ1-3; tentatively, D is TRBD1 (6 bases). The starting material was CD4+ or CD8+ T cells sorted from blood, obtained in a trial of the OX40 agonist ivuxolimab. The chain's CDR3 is CAISDWTALSGNTIYF. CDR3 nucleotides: TGTGCCATCAGTGATTGGACAGCCCTCTCTGGAAACACCATATATTTT.